Listed below are T cell receptor beta chains from one sample, sequenced in a study of blood T cell repertoires in COVID-19. Sequenced by immunoSEQ multiplex PCR; TCRdb stores in-frame clones only, minus some. The sample has a few hundred thousand clones, around 87% seen once; the top ten hold more than 4.5%. Sequenced material: peripheral blood. The receptors were gathered from a woman aged 55-70 years with COVID-19, enrolled during active disease. CDR3s include the opening cysteine and the closing phenylalanine or tryptophan. A D gene is named only where the DNA matches it firmly. Some rows mark clone size as missing; the rest say once, few, many or name a class of expanded clone.

TRBJ2-2	13	TRBV11-3	NA	NA	TGTGCCAGCAGTCCTCGTACCAGCGGGGAGCTGTTTTTT	CASSPRTSGELFF
TRBJ2-7	14	TRBV2	TRBD1	NA	TGTGCCAGCAGTGAGATCAAGGGGGCATCCGAGCAGTACTTC	CASSEIKGASEQYF
TRBJ2-1	14	TRBV29-1	NA	NA	TGCAGCGTTGGGAGAAGCGGTGGGTTTGATGAGCAGTTCTTC	CSVGRSGGFDEQFF
TRBJ2-1	15	TRBV5-1	NA	NA	TGCGCCAGCAGCTTGACAGCCCCCCTCAACAATGAGCAGTTCTTC	CASSLTAPLNNEQFF
TRBJ1-5	14	TRBV7-8	NA	NA	TGTGCCAGCAATCTAGAGAGTAGCAATCAGCCCCAGCATTTT	CASNLESSNQPQHF
TRBJ1-1	13	TRBV6-5	NA	NA	TGTGCCAGCATCAAAAGTGGGCTCAACCGCGCTTTCTTT	CASIKSGLNRAFF
TRBJ2-1	15	TRBV5-1	TRBD2	NA	TGCGCCAGCAGCCTGGCTAGCGGGGGCCCTAATGAGCAGTTCTTC	CASSLASGGPNEQFF
TRBJ1-2	14	TRBV5-1	TRBD1	NA	TGCGCCAGCAGTTATACCGGGACAGCGGGTGGCTACACCTTC	CASSYTGTAGGYTF
TRBJ2-1	16	TRBV11-3	TRBD2	once	TGTGCCAGCAGCTTAGTACTAGCGGGAGGTTACAATGAGCAGTTCTTC	CASSLVLAGGYNEQFF
TRBJ2-5	16	TRBV7-6	TRBD2	NA	TGTGCCAGCAGCTTAGGTTTCGGGGCGGGAGTGGAGACCCAGTACTTC	CASSLGFGAGVETQYF
TRBJ2-5	21	TRBV4-1	TRBD2	NA	TGCGCCAGCAGTCGGCAACCCGGACTAGCGGGAGGTCTGGGGATGCAAGAGACCCAGTACTTC	CASSRQPGLAGGLGMQETQYF
TRBJ1-3	17	TRBV2	TRBD1	NA	TGTGCCAGCAGGGACCCGGGACAGGGTCCCTCTGGAAACACCATATATTTT	CASRDPGQGPSGNTIYF
TRBJ2-2	14	TRBV28	TRBD2	NA	TGTGCCAGCGGTAGACTAGCGGGAACCGGGGAGCTGTTTTTT	CASGRLAGTGELFF
TRBJ1-2	14	TRBV27	TRBD1	NA	TGTGCCAGCAGTTTACTAGGGACAGACTATGGCTACACCTTC	CASSLLGTDYGYTF
TRBJ1-4	14	TRBV4-1	NA	NA	TGCGCCAGCAGCCCCGGGCCCAGCGGGGAAAAACTGTTTTTT	CASSPGPSGEKLFF
TRBJ2-7	13	TRBV11-2	TRBD1	NA	TGTGCCAGCAGCCCCCGGACAGGGGACGAGCAGTACTTC	CASSPRTGDEQYF
TRBJ2-1	13	TRBV19	NA	NA	TGTGCCAGTAGGGAGGGATGGGACAATGAGCAGTTCTTC	CASREGWDNEQFF
TRBJ2-3	16	TRBV28	TRBD2	NA	TGTGCCAGCAGTTGGTCACTAGCGGGAGGGGCAGATACGCAGTATTTT	CASSWSLAGGADTQYF
TRBJ2-3	14	TRBV9	NA	NA	TGTGCCAGCAGCGTAGCTGCTAGCGCAGATACGCAGTATTTT	CASSVAASADTQYF
TRBJ2-1	17	TRBV6-2/TRBV6-3	NA	NA	TGTGCCAGCAGTTACTCGCCCAGGAGGGCCCGGTACAATGAGCAGTTCTTC	CASSYSPRRARYNEQFF
TRBJ1-3	14	TRBV27	NA	NA	TGTGCCAGCAGATCAGGTAGCTCTGGAAACACCATATATTTT	CASRSGSSGNTIYF
TRBJ1-5	14	TRBV2	NA	NA	TGTGCCAGCAGAGCGGGACAAAGAAATCAGCCCCAGCATTTT	CASRAGQRNQPQHF
TRBJ2-3	18	TRBV14	TRBD2	NA	TGTGCCAGCAGCCAGGGAGCGGGAGGCTCGGCCTTCACAGATACGCAGTATTTT	CASSQGAGGSAFTDTQYF